Listed below are T cell receptor beta chains from one sample, sequenced in a study of CD8+CD57+ T cells in acquired aplastic anemia. TCRdb re-analysed the reads in MiXCR, keeping a single row per CDR3 protein. In the table there are under 350,000 distinct CDR3 sequences, 56% of which are singletons. Sequenced material: sorted CD4+, CD8+, or CD8+CD57+ T cells (not recorded which) from PBMCs. These receptors were obtained from a human donor with aplastic anemia. The CDR3 runs from the conserved cysteine through the conserved F or W. D genes are given only for firm matches. The size of a clone is reported for some rows only, either as once, few or many, or as a class for expanded clones.

j_gene: TRBJ2-3; v_gene: TRBV9; d_gene: TRBD2; abundance: -; CDR3nt: TGTGCCAGCAGCGTGGGACTAGCGGGAGGCACAGATACGCAGTATTTT; CDR3aa: CASSVGLAGGTDTQYF
j_gene: TRBJ2-7; v_gene: TRBV7-9; d_gene: TRBD2; abundance: once; CDR3nt: TGTGCCAGCAGCTTAGCGGGGACTAGCGGGGGGAAATACGAGCAGTACTTC; CDR3aa: CASSLAGTSGGKYEQYF
j_gene: TRBJ2-5; v_gene: TRBV5-1; d_gene: -; abundance: -; CDR3nt: TGCGCCAGCAGCTTGGCGAGCAGGACAGAACAAGAGACCCAGTACTTC; CDR3aa: CASSLASRTEQETQYF
j_gene: TRBJ1-1; v_gene: TRBV6-5; d_gene: -; abundance: many; CDR3nt: TGTGCCAGCAGGCGGACAGTGAACACTGAAGCTTTCTTT; CDR3aa: CASRRTVNTEAFF
j_gene: TRBJ1-1; v_gene: TRBV2; d_gene: -; abundance: -; CDR3nt: TGTGCCAGCAGTGAGCAAGGGGGTAGCACTGAAGCTTTCTTT; CDR3aa: CASSEQGGSTEAFF
j_gene: TRBJ1-6; v_gene: TRBV10-2; d_gene: TRBD1; abundance: few; CDR3nt: TGCGCCAGCAGTTACAGGGGAGAAGATTCACCCCTCCACTTT; CDR3aa: CASSYRGEDSPLHF
j_gene: TRBJ2-5; v_gene: TRBV24-1; d_gene: -; abundance: many; CDR3nt: TGTGCCACCAGTGAAGCAGGGGCTGAGACCCAGTACTTC; CDR3aa: CATSEAGAETQYF
j_gene: TRBJ1-2; v_gene: TRBV15; d_gene: -; abundance: -; CDR3nt: TGTGCCACCAGCAGAGATGCGGCTACGGACACTGCTTCTCACTATGGCTACACCTTC; CDR3aa: CATSRDAATDTASHYGYTF
j_gene: TRBJ2-1; v_gene: TRBV15; d_gene: TRBD2; abundance: once; CDR3nt: TGTGCCACCAGCTACGAAGGACTAGCCGAGCAGTTCTTC; CDR3aa: CATSYEGLAEQFF
j_gene: TRBJ2-1; v_gene: TRBV20-1; d_gene: -; abundance: many; CDR3nt: TGCAGTGCTAGTATCAATGAGCAGTTCTTC; CDR3aa: CSASINEQFF
j_gene: TRBJ2-3; v_gene: TRBV7-9; d_gene: -; abundance: -; CDR3nt: TGTGCCAGCCGGATGAGAACAGATACGCAGTATTTT; CDR3aa: CASRMRTDTQYF
j_gene: TRBJ2-2; v_gene: TRBV6-5; d_gene: TRBD2; abundance: many; CDR3nt: TGTGCCAGCAGATTACTAGCGGGGGCCCACACCGGGGAGCTGTTTTTT; CDR3aa: CASRLLAGAHTGELFF
j_gene: TRBJ2-3; v_gene: TRBV20-1; d_gene: -; abundance: -; CDR3nt: TGCAGTGCTCCCGGACAGCCCACAGATACGCAGTATTTT; CDR3aa: CSAPGQPTDTQYF
j_gene: TRBJ1-4; v_gene: TRBV9; d_gene: TRBD1; abundance: -; CDR3nt: TGTGCCAGCAGCGTTGGAGGGGGCAGGGCTAATGAAAAACTGTTTTTT; CDR3aa: CASSVGGGRANEKLFF
j_gene: TRBJ1-1; v_gene: TRBV5-1; d_gene: -; abundance: -; CDR3nt: TGCGCCAGCAGCTTCACCCAGGGGCGGAACACTAAAGCTTTCTTT; CDR3aa: CASSFTQGRNTKAFF
j_gene: TRBJ2-3; v_gene: TRBV24-1; d_gene: TRBD1; abundance: many; CDR3nt: TGTGCCACCAGTGATTTAGGGACAGCAAGCGGACACACAGATACGCAGTATTTT; CDR3aa: CATSDLGTASGHTDTQYF
j_gene: TRBJ2-5; v_gene: TRBV7-9; d_gene: TRBD2; abundance: -; CDR3nt: TGTGCCAGCAGCTTAGCGCCGGGAGCGGGGGGTTATGAGACCCAGTACTTC; CDR3aa: CASSLAPGAGGYETQYF
j_gene: TRBJ1-2; v_gene: TRBV7-9; d_gene: -; abundance: -; CDR3nt: TGTGCCAGCAGCTATGAGGACAGCTACCTACTCTATGGCTACACCTTC; CDR3aa: CASSYEDSYLLYGYTF
j_gene: TRBJ1-5; v_gene: TRBV20-1; d_gene: -; abundance: many; CDR3nt: TGCAGTGCTGTTCATGCAGCTAGCAATCAGCCCCAGCATTTT; CDR3aa: CSAVHAASNQPQHF
j_gene: TRBJ1-3; v_gene: TRBV5-1; d_gene: -; abundance: many; CDR3nt: TGCGCCAGCAGCGCCGAAGGAAACACCATATATTTT; CDR3aa: CASSAEGNTIYF
j_gene: TRBJ1-4; v_gene: TRBV25-1; d_gene: -; abundance: -; CDR3nt: TGTGCCAGCAGTGAGTGGGGGCATGAAAAACTGTTTTTT; CDR3aa: CASSEWGHEKLFF
j_gene: TRBJ1-6; v_gene: TRBV20-1; d_gene: -; abundance: -; CDR3nt: TGCAGTGCTAGACCCAAAGGGACGGACAATTCACCCCTCCACTTT; CDR3aa: CSARPKGTDNSPLHF
j_gene: TRBJ1-2; v_gene: TRBV5-1; d_gene: -; abundance: once; CDR3nt: TGCGCCAGCAGAGAGGAAAGGCACTATGGCTACACCTTC; CDR3aa: CASREERHYGYTF
j_gene: TRBJ2-7; v_gene: TRBV24-1; d_gene: -; abundance: many; CDR3nt: TGTGCCACCAGTGATTTGTACGAGCAGTACTTC; CDR3aa: CATSDLYEQYF
j_gene: TRBJ2-5; v_gene: TRBV3-1; d_gene: TRBD2; abundance: many; CDR3nt: TGTGCCAGCAGCCTGACTAGCGGGTATGAGACCCAGTACTTC; CDR3aa: CASSLTSGYETQYF
j_gene: TRBJ1-6; v_gene: TRBV7-6; d_gene: TRBD1; abundance: few; CDR3nt: TGTGCCAGCAGCTTAAATGACAGGGGGAATTCACCCCTCCACTTT; CDR3aa: CASSLNDRGNSPLHF
j_gene: TRBJ2-5; v_gene: TRBV5-1; d_gene: -; abundance: -; CDR3nt: TGCGCCAGCAGCTTGCAGGGGCGCAGGCAAGAGACCCAGTACTTC; CDR3aa: CASSLQGRRQETQYF
j_gene: TRBJ1-1; v_gene: TRBV19; d_gene: -; abundance: many; CDR3nt: TGTGCCAGTAGTACCCTGGCAGGAGGAGCTTTCTTT; CDR3aa: CASSTLAGGAFF
j_gene: TRBJ1-6; v_gene: TRBV5-6; d_gene: -; abundance: -; CDR3nt: TGTGCCAGTTTGCAGGGTACGGAAGGGTCACCCCTCCACTTT; CDR3aa: CASLQGTEGSPLHF
j_gene: TRBJ2-5; v_gene: TRBV7-6; d_gene: -; abundance: -; CDR3nt: TGTGCCAGCAGCTCCCTCCGAGAGACCCAGTACTTC; CDR3aa: CASSSLRETQYF
j_gene: TRBJ2-2; v_gene: TRBV7-2; d_gene: TRBD2; abundance: few; CDR3nt: TGTGCCAGCAGCTACGCGGGACTACCAAACACCGGGGAGCTGTTTTTT; CDR3aa: CASSYAGLPNTGELFF
j_gene: TRBJ2-1; v_gene: TRBV15; d_gene: TRBD1; abundance: -; CDR3nt: TGTGCCACCAGCAGCCTCACTACAGGGGCCTACGAGCAGTTCTTC; CDR3aa: CATSSLTTGAYEQFF
j_gene: TRBJ1-2; v_gene: TRBV24-1; d_gene: -; abundance: -; CDR3nt: TGTGCCACCAGTGACGGACAGAACTTCTATGGCTACACCTTC; CDR3aa: CATSDGQNFYGYTF
j_gene: TRBJ1-1; v_gene: TRBV20-1; d_gene: -; abundance: -; CDR3nt: TGCAGTGCGAGAAACACTGAAGCTTTCTTT; CDR3aa: CSARNTEAFF
j_gene: TRBJ2-7; v_gene: TRBV20-1; d_gene: TRBD1; abundance: few; CDR3nt: TGCAGTGCCCCGGGACAGCTGACCTACGAGCAGTACTTC; CDR3aa: CSAPGQLTYEQYF
j_gene: TRBJ2-7; v_gene: TRBV7-2; d_gene: -; abundance: -; CDR3nt: TGTGCCAGCAGCGGAGGGGGAAGACAGGGCCAGCAGTACTTC; CDR3aa: CASSGGGRQGQQYF
j_gene: TRBJ2-2; v_gene: TRBV10-1; d_gene: -; abundance: -; CDR3nt: TGCGCCAGCAGTCCAGGCTCGAACACCGGGGAGCTGTTTTTT; CDR3aa: CASSPGSNTGELFF
j_gene: TRBJ2-1; v_gene: TRBV20-1; d_gene: -; abundance: -; CDR3nt: TGCAGTGCTAGGGCTAGCACGCGCAATGAGCAGTTCTTC; CDR3aa: CSARASTRNEQFF
j_gene: TRBJ2-1; v_gene: TRBV7-6; d_gene: -; abundance: many; CDR3nt: TGTGCCAGCAGCTCTGGGTCCTTCGTTGAGCAGTTCTTC; CDR3aa: CASSSGSFVEQFF
j_gene: TRBJ2-2; v_gene: TRBV10-3; d_gene: -; abundance: -; CDR3nt: TGTGCCACAGCTGCGGCCGGGGAGCTGTTTTTT; CDR3aa: CATAAAGELFF
j_gene: TRBJ1-2; v_gene: TRBV2; d_gene: TRBD1; abundance: -; CDR3nt: TGTGCCAGCTTTAGGACAGGGGCGTCTTTGGATGGCTACACCTTC; CDR3aa: CASFRTGASLDGYTF
j_gene: TRBJ1-5; v_gene: TRBV19; d_gene: TRBD1; abundance: many; CDR3nt: TGTGCCAGTAGTAGGGCAGGGGGCCTAGTCGGCCAGCCCCAGCATTTT; CDR3aa: CASSRAGGLVGQPQHF
j_gene: TRBJ2-1; v_gene: TRBV2; d_gene: TRBD1; abundance: -; CDR3nt: TGTGCCAGCGGAACAGGGGGCGCCTACAATGAGCAGTTCTTC; CDR3aa: CASGTGGAYNEQFF
j_gene: TRBJ2-7; v_gene: TRBV9; d_gene: -; abundance: many; CDR3nt: TGTGCCAGCAGCGCGGGGGACAAATACTACGAGCAGTACTTC; CDR3aa: CASSAGDKYYEQYF
j_gene: TRBJ1-2; v_gene: TRBV29-1; d_gene: -; abundance: -; CDR3nt: TGCAGCGTTGTCGGGGGGGGACAACCGAAATTATTCTATGGCTACACCTTC; CDR3aa: CSVVGGGQPKLFYGYTF
j_gene: TRBJ2-2; v_gene: TRBV9; d_gene: -; abundance: -; CDR3nt: TGTGCCAGCAGCGTAATGAGCAGGGCCAACACCGGGGAGCTGTTTTTT; CDR3aa: CASSVMSRANTGELFF
j_gene: TRBJ1-2; v_gene: TRBV7-2; d_gene: -; abundance: -; CDR3nt: TGTGCCAGCAGCTTTAGGCGCGAGCAGGGCCGATATGGCTACACCTTC; CDR3aa: CASSFRREQGRYGYTF
j_gene: TRBJ2-2; v_gene: TRBV9; d_gene: -; abundance: -; CDR3nt: TGTGCCAGCAGCATCGGGACAATTCCCGGAAGGGAGCTGTTTTTT; CDR3aa: CASSIGTIPGRELFF
j_gene: TRBJ1-1; v_gene: TRBV19; d_gene: -; abundance: many; CDR3nt: TGTGCCAGTAGTATACTCGAAACGAACACTGAAGCTTTCTTT; CDR3aa: CASSILETNTEAFF